A selection of T cell receptor beta chains follows, all from one sample in a study of cytotoxic CD8 clonotypes in ibrutinib-treated CLL. Using immunoSEQ multiplex PCR, the repertoire was profiled, and TCRdb retains in-frame clones only, with some absent. This sample has tens of thousands of clones, with 70% to 80% found just once. The sequencing used PBMCs, collected before ibrutinib treatment. Receptors originate from a human donor with chronic lymphocytic leukemia. Each CDR3 is given with its conserved first and last residue. Fields, in order: J gene, clone size, D gene, V gene, CDR3 DNA, CDR3 protein. D genes are given only for firm matches. Rows may omit the clone size; those that give it use once, few, many or a size class.

j_call: TRBJ2-5
clone_size: -
d_call: -
v_call: TRBV25-1
cdr3_nt: TGTGCCAGCAGCCACGTTGGGGGGATAGAGACCCAGTACTTC
cdr3_aa: CASSHVGGIETQYF

j_call: TRBJ2-3
clone_size: -
d_call: TRBD2
v_call: TRBV15
cdr3_nt: TGTGCCACCAGCAGAGATCTGGGGGGGTGGGTCACAGATACGCAGTATTTT
cdr3_aa: CATSRDLGGWVTDTQYF

j_call: TRBJ2-4
clone_size: few
d_call: -
v_call: TRBV6-5
cdr3_nt: TGTGCCAGCAGTCCCAATCCAGGGTTCACTCAGTACTTC
cdr3_aa: CASSPNPGFTQYF

j_call: TRBJ2-7
clone_size: few
d_call: TRBD1
v_call: TRBV7-9
cdr3_nt: TGTGCCAGCAGCATGTGGGACAGAGTATACGAGCAGTACTTC
cdr3_aa: CASSMWDRVYEQYF

j_call: TRBJ2-5
clone_size: -
d_call: -
v_call: TRBV18
cdr3_nt: TGTGCCAGCTCACCACCGGGACAACAAGAGACCCAGTACTTC
cdr3_aa: CASSPPGQQETQYF

j_call: TRBJ2-7
clone_size: -
d_call: -
v_call: TRBV28
cdr3_nt: TGTGCCAGCAGTCTTACCTACGAGCAGTACTTC
cdr3_aa: CASSLTYEQYF

j_call: TRBJ2-1
clone_size: -
d_call: TRBD2
v_call: TRBV19
cdr3_nt: TGTGCCAGTAGTCGAGCCGGGACTAGCGGGAATGAGCAGTTCTTC
cdr3_aa: CASSRAGTSGNEQFF

j_call: TRBJ1-1
clone_size: few
d_call: -
v_call: TRBV7-2
cdr3_nt: TGTGCCAGCACCCATTGGGGGGCCCCACCCCAAGCTTTCTTT
cdr3_aa: CASTHWGAPPQAFF

j_call: TRBJ2-7
clone_size: -
d_call: -
v_call: TRBV5-5
cdr3_nt: TGTGCCAGCAGCTTGAATACCTACGAGCAGTACTTC
cdr3_aa: CASSLNTYEQYF

j_call: TRBJ2-7
clone_size: -
d_call: TRBD1
v_call: TRBV6-6
cdr3_nt: TGTGCCAGCAGCTACGGACAGGGGGTGATTTACGAGCAGTACTTC
cdr3_aa: CASSYGQGVIYEQYF

j_call: TRBJ2-2
clone_size: -
d_call: -
v_call: TRBV7-2
cdr3_nt: TGTGCCAGCCGTCGGGGCGCATTGAGGGACACCGGGGAGCTGTTTTTT
cdr3_aa: CASRRGALRDTGELFF

j_call: TRBJ2-2
clone_size: -
d_call: -
v_call: TRBV27
cdr3_nt: TGTGCCAGCAGTTTATTGGGGGGCGCTAAAACCGGGGAGCTGTTTTTT
cdr3_aa: CASSLLGGAKTGELFF

j_call: TRBJ1-1
clone_size: -
d_call: -
v_call: TRBV6-5
cdr3_nt: TGTGCCAGCAGTTACTCGATACGACTTAGTACTGAAGCTTTCTTT
cdr3_aa: CASSYSIRLSTEAFF

j_call: TRBJ2-3
clone_size: -
d_call: TRBD2
v_call: TRBV9
cdr3_nt: TGTGCCAGCAGCGTAGGCCCCGCTAGCGGGGGGGGAATGACGCAGTATTTT
cdr3_aa: CASSVGPASGGGMTQYF

j_call: TRBJ2-1
clone_size: -
d_call: -
v_call: TRBV30
cdr3_nt: TGTGCCTGGAGCAGTGCCTACAATGAGCAGTTCTTC
cdr3_aa: CAWSSAYNEQFF

j_call: TRBJ2-7
clone_size: -
d_call: -
v_call: TRBV18
cdr3_nt: TGTGCCAGCTCACCGGGACACCCTACGGGGGAGCAGTACTTC
cdr3_aa: CASSPGHPTGEQYF

j_call: TRBJ2-5
clone_size: -
d_call: -
v_call: TRBV6-5
cdr3_nt: TGTGCCAGCAGTTACTCGACATTCAGGGCGGGAGAGACCCAGTACTTC
cdr3_aa: CASSYSTFRAGETQYF

j_call: TRBJ2-2
clone_size: -
d_call: TRBD2
v_call: TRBV6-1
cdr3_nt: TGTGCCAGCAGTCATAGCGGGAGTCGGACCGGGGAGCTGTTTTTT
cdr3_aa: CASSHSGSRTGELFF

j_call: TRBJ2-7
clone_size: -
d_call: -
v_call: TRBV27
cdr3_nt: TGTGCCAGCAGTCAGTCCCCCGGATGGGAGCAGTACTTC
cdr3_aa: CASSQSPGWEQYF

j_call: TRBJ2-7
clone_size: -
d_call: -
v_call: TRBV5-1
cdr3_nt: TGCGCCAGCAGCCGAGGACAGACGAGCTCCTACGAGCAGTACTTC
cdr3_aa: CASSRGQTSSYEQYF